The 26 T cell receptor beta chains presented below share a single source sample, sequenced in a study of T cells in localized non-small cell lung cancer. Produced via immunoSEQ multiplex PCR; TCRdb's table is partial and in-frame only. Here the sample spans around 22,000 clones, 88% being singletons. This specimen was peripheral blood mononuclear cells, taken before any cancer treatment. These receptor sequences come from a woman aged 40-69 years with stage III lung adenocarcinoma.

This clone has only one observation. The CDR3 reads CASTRLPHPSYEQYF. Written as DNA, the CDR3 is TGTGCCAGCACCCGACTACCTCACCCCTCCTACGAGCAGTACTTC. This sequence joins TRBV21-1 and TRBJ2-7; the table assigns TRBD2, which was not confirmed against the DNA. TRBV21-1 is listed as a pseudogene. CDR3 length: 15 amino acids.

The chain couples TRBV7-9 to TRBJ1-3, with 9 nucleotides matching TRBD1. CDR1 is SEHNR, CDR2 FQNEAQ, per germline (reference sequence). This CDR3 spans 19 amino acids. After removal of 0 bases from V and 0 bases from J, the junction contained 9 bases not matched to a gene. The CDR3 DNA sequence: TGTGCCAGCAGCTTAGCGCGTTGGGGACAGGGACCCTCTGGAAACACCATATATTTT. Amino acids: CASSLARWGQGPSGNTIYF.

The chain is built from TRBV6-6 and TRBJ2-1; D may be TRBD1 (6 bases). This CDR3 has 15 residues. The germline V gene encodes CDR1 MNHNY and CDR2 SVGAGI (reference sequence). Trimming took 6 bases from V and 8 from J, leaving 20 bases between them. CDR3 sequence: CASRSGTSIVDEQFF. The CDR3 DNA reads as TGTGCCAGCAGGTCCGGGACATCTATCGTTGATGAGCAGTTCTTC.

The CDR3 region is CASSYRDRDNTEAFF. As DNA, the CDR3 is TGCGCCAGCAGCTACCGGGACAGGGATAACACTGAAGCTTTCTTT. This rearrangement joins TRBV4-3 to TRBJ1-1; 9 bases fit TRBD1. Germline CDR1 reads LGHNA; CDR2 reads YSLEER. With V trimmed by 5 bases and J by 2 bases, 6 bases remained unmatched. The CDR3 loop spans 15 amino acids.

The rearrangement links TRBV12-5 to TRBJ2-3; D remains ambiguous. Germline CDR1 and CDR2: LGHNT and FRNRAP. V lost 0 bases and J lost 2, with 9 bases in between. The CDR3 length is 15 residues. The CDR3 loop reads CASGLVQQPTDTQYF. The DNA for the CDR3 is TGTGCTAGTGGTTTGGTCCAGCAACCCACAGATACGCAGTATTTT.

The chain is built from TRBV6-5 and TRBJ2-7, with 8 bases that match TRBD2. With V trimmed by 6 bases and J by 0 bases, 7 bases remained unmatched. Germline V gene lookup returns CDR1 MNHEY and CDR2 SVGAGI. CDR3 length: 15 amino acids. The CDR3 DNA sequence: TGTGCCAGCAGCTTAGCGGGATTCGGCTCCTACGAGCAGTACTTC. Residues: CASSLAGFGSYEQYF.

A single count supports this clone. This sequence joins TRBV5-4 and TRBJ2-5; unclear D gene. The CDR3 is 15 amino acids. The germline V gene has CDR1 SGHNT and CDR2 YYREEE (reference sequence). V was cut by 4 bases and J by 2 bases, with 15 bases left in between. The CDR3 sequence: CASSDSRQSQETQYF. In DNA form, the CDR3 reads TGTGCCAGCAGCGACTCGAGACAATCGCAAGAGACCCAGTACTTC. Looking up the rest from reference TRBV5-4 and TRBJ2-5 gives the full variable domain: ETGVTQSPTHLIKTRGQQVTLRCSSQSGHNTVSWYQQALGQGPQFIFQYYREEENGRGNFPPRFSGLQFPNYSSELNVNALELDDSALYLCASSDSRQSQETQYFGPGTRLLVL.

The chain uses TRBV5-6 and TRBJ2-7; D uncertain. Germline loops: CDR1 SGHDT, CDR2 YYEEEE. The CDR3 spans 14 residues. V dropped 3 bases and J dropped 2 bases, with 12 bases sitting between them. DNA of the CDR3: TGTGCCAGCAGCTCCAACACTGCACCCTACGAGCAGTACTTC. This gives the protein CASSSNTAPYEQYF.

The chain has TRBV7-6 and TRBJ1-5; TRBD1 matches at 11 bases. Germline V gene data show CDR1 as SGHVS and CDR2 as FNYEAQ. V was pared by 6 bases and J by 5 bases, with 9 bases of the junction left unmatched. The CDR3 runs 16 residues. DNA of the CDR3: TGTGCCAGCAGTGGTTCCGGGACAGGGGGGGATCAGCCCCAGCATTTT. Residues: CASSGSGTGGDQPQHF.

The rearrangement uses TRBV7-2 and TRBJ2-4; the D is unclear. Deletions cut 5 bases from V and 0 bases from J, with 14 bases between. Germline lookup yields CDR1 SGHTA and CDR2 FQGNSA. This CDR3 region has 16 residues. The CDR3 DNA is TGTGCCAGCAGCCCCGAGATGATCCTAGCCAAAAACATTCAGTACTTC. This sequence encodes CASSPEMILAKNIQYF.

This clone ranks as large. The chain carries TRBV23-1 and TRBJ1-4; tentative D call: TRBD1 (6 bases). TRBV23-1 is placed among ORFs of uncertain function. The CDR3 runs to 14 residues. V was trimmed by 10 bases and J by 5 bases, leaving 17 bases between them. The CDR3 loop is CANSQGQANEKLFF. The CDR3 region has the DNA TGCGCCAACTCACAGGGTCAGGCGAATGAAAAACTGTTTTTT.

This sequence joins TRBV5-1 and TRBJ1-1, with 9 positions matching TRBD1. V shed 4 bases, J shed 4 bases, and the junction held 5 bases outside the gene matches. Germline CDR1 reads SGHRS; CDR2 reads YFSETQ. The CDR3 spans 14 residues. The CDR3 protein is CASSETGGTTEAFF. The CDR3 DNA is TGCGCCAGCAGCGAGACAGGGGGAACCACTGAAGCTTTCTTT.

The CDR3 region has the DNA TGTGCCAGTAGTAACGCGGCCGGGGAGCTGTTTTTT. It specifies CASSNAAGELFF. The chain recombines TRBV19 with TRBJ2-2; D call uncertain. The V gene's germline CDR1 is LNHDA and CDR2 SQIVND (reference sequence). CDR3 length: 12 residues. V was shortened by 4 bases and J by 6 bases, with 6 bases between the two germline ends.

The chain has TRBV5-1 and TRBJ2-1; 8 bases line up with TRBD2. The germline gives CDR1 SGHRS, CDR2 YFSETQ. The CDR3 totals 18 residues. After removal of 0 bases from V and 0 bases from J, the junction contained 8 bases not matched to a gene. The CDR3 DNA reads as TGCGCCAGCAGCTTGGCCCGGGGGGGCTACAGCTCCTACAATGAGCAGTTCTTC. Its translation is CASSLARGGYSSYNEQFF.

The chain is built from TRBV29-1 and TRBJ2-7, with TRBD1 matching 12 bases. Looked up from germline, CDR1 is SQVTM and CDR2 is ANQGSEA. The CDR3 spans 14 residues. J gave up 6 bases and V 2 bases, and 5 bases lay outside the gene matches. This CDR3 is CSVEPGTGGGEQYF. For the CDR3, the DNA is TGCAGCGTTGAACCCGGGACAGGGGGCGGCGAGCAGTACTTC.

The gene calls are TRBV9 and TRBJ2-1, with D tentatively TRBD2 (6 bases). CDR1 is SGDLS and CDR2 is YYNGEE in the germline V gene. The CDR3 consists of 14 residues. Trimming shortened V by 0 bases and J by 6 bases, and 10 bases separated the two germline ends. The CDR3 sequence: CASSVVASANEQFF. The CDR3 DNA follows: TGTGCCAGCAGCGTAGTGGCTAGCGCCAATGAGCAGTTCTTC.

The chain uses TRBV5-7 and TRBJ1-5; the D gene is possibly TRBD1 (5 bases). TRBV5-7 is identified as an open reading frame with a role that is uncertain. The CDR3 covers 15 residues. With 1 base removed from V and 0 bases from J, the gap between germline ends came to 8 bases. CDR3 residues: CASSLQGYSNQPQHF. CDR3 DNA: TGTGCCAGCAGCTTGCAGGGTTATAGCAATCAGCCCCAGCATTTT.

The V call is TRBV5-1, the J call TRBJ2-1; the D call may be TRBD1 or TRBD2 (6 bases each). Germline CDR1 is SGHRS and CDR2 is YFSETQ. This CDR3 comprises 15 residues. Trimming removed 0 bases at V and 7 bases at J, with 14 bases between. The CDR3 coding sequence is TGCGCCAGCAGCTTGGAGGGGGGAGCGAGTAATGAGCAGTTCTTC. Encoded protein: CASSLEGGASNEQFF.

J is TRBJ2-2 and V is TRBV5-4, with D possibly TRBD2 on 5 matching bases. The CDR3 covers 15 residues. V dropped 4 bases and J dropped 0 bases, with 10 bases sitting between them. Germline CDR1 reads SGHNT; CDR2 reads YYREEE (reference sequence). CDR3 loop: CASSASGSNTGELFF. The CDR3 bases are TGTGCCAGCAGCGCCTCGGGGTCGAACACCGGGGAGCTGTTTTTT.

The chain links TRBV6-5 to TRBJ2-1; no reliable D call. The CDR3 is 15 amino acids. The germline V gene encodes CDR1 MNHEY and CDR2 SVGAGI. V was clipped by 8 bases and J by 0 bases, with 14 bases between them. The CDR3 region is CASRLSTSSYNEQFF. In DNA, the CDR3 is TGTGCCAGCCGTCTCTCGACCTCCTCCTACAATGAGCAGTTCTTC.

The chain links TRBV7-6 to TRBJ1-4; D unresolved. From germline, CDR1 is SGHVS and CDR2 FNYEAQ. V was trimmed by 5 bases and J by 4 bases, leaving 14 bases between them. The CDR3 runs to 15 residues. The CDR3 coding sequence is TGTGCCAGCAGCCGGGAGGTGGGATATAATGAAAAACTGTTTTTT. Its protein product is CASSREVGYNEKLFF.

V is TRBV5-1 and J is TRBJ2-5; D assignment may be TRBD1 or TRBD2 (6 bases each). This CDR3 is 16 amino acids long. Germline V gives CDR1 SGHRS, CDR2 YFSETQ. The V end lost 4 bases, the J end lost 1 base, and 17 bases lay between the germline ends. CDR3 loop: CASSLRLGGTQETQYF. CDR3 DNA sequence: TGCGCCAGCAGCCTCCGTTTGGGGGGCACCCAAGAGACCCAGTACTTC.

A single count supports this clone. The V and J genes are TRBV9 and TRBJ1-6; maybe TRBD1 (5 bases). The CDR3 sequence is 12 residues long. Germline V CDR1 and CDR2: SGDLS, YYNGEE. V gave up 1 base and J gave up 14 bases, with 10 bases separating them. The CDR3 protein is CASSVWQGTLHF. As DNA, the CDR3 is TGTGCCAGCAGCGTATGGCAGGGTACCCTCCACTTT.

The genes are TRBV5-1 and TRBJ2-3; 9 nucleotides align to TRBD2. Germline lookup yields CDR1 SGHRS and CDR2 YFSETQ. Trimming at V came to 0 bases and at J to 2 bases, leaving 10 bases not matched to a gene. The CDR3 spans 18 residues. The CDR3 DNA is TGCGCCAGCAGCTTGGCCCAGGTGGGCGGGAGGGACACAGATACGCAGTATTTT. Translating it yields CASSLAQVGGRDTDTQYF. The variable domain in full, completed from reference TRBV5-1 and TRBJ2-3, reads KAGVTQTPRYLIKTRGQQVTLSCSPISGHRSVSWYQQTPGQGLQFLFEYFSETQRNKGNFPGRFSGRQFSNSRSEMNVSTLELGDSALYLCASSLAQVGGRDTDTQYFGPGTRLTVL.

The V call is TRBV10-1, the J call TRBJ1-2; D might be TRBD1 (6 bases). Germline CDR1 is WNHNN and CDR2 is SYGVQD (reference sequence). V was shortened by 2 bases and J by 4 bases, with 8 bases between the two germline ends. The CDR3 spans 13 residues. DNA for the CDR3: TGCGCCAGCAGTGAGACAGGGAGCTATGGCTACACCTTC. Protein product: CASSETGSYGYTF.

Turning to this clone: The junction differs from germline at one of its ends, possibly a read error. The rearrangement uses TRBV2 and TRBJ2-7, with TRBD2 identical over 7 bases. From germline, CDR1 is SNHLY and CDR2 FYNNEI. The CDR3 covers 12 residues. The CDR3 here is CASSERGVGTNF. The CDR3 region has the DNA TGTGCCAGCAGTGAACGGGGGGTTGGTACCAACTTC.